This T cell receptor (beta chain) was sequenced in a study of T-cell memory formation after mild COVID-19. On the study more broadly: Largely, TCR clusters stayed within a single donor. Overall study findings and caveats: Clones that got smaller from day 15 to 85 had even CD4/CD8, while clones growing later tipped toward CD4+. Specificity for SARS-CoV-2 was not confirmed among the second-wave clones peaking on day 37. Memory from before infection featured some responding clones, which suggests cross-reactive memory joined.

TCRdb processed the 5' RACE reads anew with MiXCR; each CDR3 protein has one entry. The top ten clones hold 9% to 15% of a sample with hundreds of thousands of distinct CDR3 sequences, about 18% of them seen once. For this clonotype: As yet, its antigen is unknown.

V lost 8 bases and J lost 3, with 10 bases in between. The CDR3 spans 13 residues. The sequence came from an adult woman who had mild COVID-19 (a few samples of this study predate the infection). Cell type and time point are not known. The genes are TRBV12-3 or TRBV12-4 and TRBJ1-4; D gene ambiguous. Sequenced input: PBMCs or a T cell subset sorted from them (not recorded which). This CDR3 reads CASGWRANEKLFF. The CDR3 bases are TGTGCCAGCGGATGGAGGGCTAATGAAAAACTGTTTTTT.